The source of this TCR beta chain is a study of blood T cell repertoires in COVID-19. The overall study: In each case, the material was cDNA or gDNA derived from T cells, B-cell-depleted T cells, or PBMCs.

The CDR3 contains 14 residues. V lost 0 bases and J 3 bases, leaving 5 bases between the germline ends. Germline V CDR1 and CDR2: MDHEN, SYDVKM. Participant age was about 18 to 89 years, and participants resided in fewer than 30 US areas. Profiled with immunoSEQ multiplex PCR; TCRdb holds only in-frame clones, not every one. The sample has a few hundred thousand clones, 88% seen once. The sequencing sample was made of PBMCs or T cells enriched from blood (not recorded which). This receptor was obtained from a woman in her late teens or twenties who had recovered from COVID-19. This rearrangement joins TRBV28 to TRBJ1-4; no firm D call. The CDR3 DNA reads TGTGCCAGCAGTTTATGGGACTCTAATGAAAAACTGTTTTTT. Translated: CASSLWDSNEKLFF.